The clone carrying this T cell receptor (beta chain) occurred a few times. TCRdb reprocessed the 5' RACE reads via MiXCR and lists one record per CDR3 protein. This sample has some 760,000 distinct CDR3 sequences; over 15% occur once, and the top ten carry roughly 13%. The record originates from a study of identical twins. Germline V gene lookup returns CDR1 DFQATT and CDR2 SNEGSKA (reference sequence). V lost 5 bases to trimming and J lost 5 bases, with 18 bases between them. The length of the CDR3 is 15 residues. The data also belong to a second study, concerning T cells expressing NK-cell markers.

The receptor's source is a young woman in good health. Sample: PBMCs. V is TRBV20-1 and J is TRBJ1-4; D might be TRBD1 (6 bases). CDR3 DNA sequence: TGCAGTGCTGGAAGCCACAGGGCCGCGAATGAAAAACTGTTTTTT. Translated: CSAGSHRAANEKLFF.